This T cell receptor beta chain was profiled in a study of identical twins (dated by TCRdb to the mid-2010s). General notes on the study: TCR alpha and beta repertoires from monozygotic twins, unrelated adults of various ages and cord blood were deep-sequenced to test whether fetal clonotypes persist. Replicate twin experiments were performed at different times using different library preparation protocols to rule out contamination.

On this clonotype itself: Its specific antigen is unknown. No much larger clone exists at a distance of one base, and base qualities are not known.

The protocol used for the library was 5' RACE. TCRdb names Illumina HiSeq 2000 as the instrument used. A universal primer binding site was added through template switching, and the final cDNA carried a unique molecular identifier so that TCR cDNA molecules could be counted accurately. Specific primers in the conserved constant-segment region were used to synthesize first-strand cDNA for TCR alpha and beta chains. To control for contamination, every cDNA library was double barcoded, receiving both a SMART-Mk sample barcode and Illumina barcodes. TruSeq adapter sequences along with Illumina sample barcodes were introduced in two successive PCR steps. The TCR alpha and beta cDNA libraries were sequenced on the Illumina HiSeq platform using custom primers. As for the authors' bioinformatics: Raw reads were processed with MiGEC to extract unique molecular identifiers, and MiXCR was used to determine CDR3 positions. For each individual, recombination models were inferred using an EM algorithm with the repgenHMM and IGoR tools. The analysis of shared clonotypes was done with the tcR package in R, with sharing normalized by the product of cloneset sizes. To study raw recombination free of thymic and clonal selection effects, out-of-frame nonproductive sequences were analyzed. TCRdb redid the processing of the public reads, applying fastp at Q25 and MiXCR, and retained in-frame beta chains. Each CDR3 protein gets just one entry, which takes the most common genes and DNA from the rows behind it. The V and J calls were not made by the authors but by TCRdb's processing. This sample comprises a few hundred thousand distinct CDR3 sequences, 7.5% to 10% of them detected only once. The top ten constitute roughly 3% of the sample.

Study-wide findings and limitations: Conclusions relied on cross-sectional statistical analysis, since the same donors could not be followed over many years. Compared with coincidental sharing between unrelated individuals, out-of-frame TCR alpha sequences shared between twins had an excess of sequences with low generation probability. Excess twin sharing in beta out-of-frame sequences was weaker because fewer shared sequences lowered the signal-to-noise ratio. Abundant cord blood beta clonotypes had fewer insertions, young adult naive repertoires showed a similar but weaker trend, and memory repertoires showed no such trend. Zero-insertion analyses could be partly confounded by invariant T cells such as MAIT and iNKT, though diverse VJ usage argued against such confounding for most clonotypes. In monozygotic twins, recombination models systematically underestimated out-of-frame TCR alpha sharing, but the models matched the sharing seen between unrelated individuals.

Only healthy Caucasian donors were included. The twin cohort consisted of three pairs of female monozygotic twins, all aged roughly 18 to 30 years. RNA for TCR libraries was isolated from peripheral blood mononuclear cells. Deletion took 0 bases off V and 7 bases off J, with a span of 10 bases between the germline ends. From cysteine to phenylalanine, the CDR3 is 14 amino acids long. The CDR3 DNA has 42 bases and is translated from base 1. CDR1 SGHRS and CDR2 YFSETQ are derived from the germline V gene. Another study also made use of these data, one on yellow fever vaccine responses in identical twins. As the second study states: According to the authors, the vaccine-induced T cell response in identical twins seemed to be partly convergent and partly specific to each individual. In identical twins, the study followed T cell clones that responded to the vaccine with precision.

This chain joins TRBV5-1 to TRBJ2-2, and TRBD2 may be the D gene, going by 6 matching bases. This TCR came from a woman aged 18 to 35 in good health. Sequenced sample: PBMCs. The nucleotide sequence is TGCGCCAGCAGCTTGGATCGGGGGTTCGGGGAGCTGTTTTTT. The translation is CASSLDRGFGELFF.